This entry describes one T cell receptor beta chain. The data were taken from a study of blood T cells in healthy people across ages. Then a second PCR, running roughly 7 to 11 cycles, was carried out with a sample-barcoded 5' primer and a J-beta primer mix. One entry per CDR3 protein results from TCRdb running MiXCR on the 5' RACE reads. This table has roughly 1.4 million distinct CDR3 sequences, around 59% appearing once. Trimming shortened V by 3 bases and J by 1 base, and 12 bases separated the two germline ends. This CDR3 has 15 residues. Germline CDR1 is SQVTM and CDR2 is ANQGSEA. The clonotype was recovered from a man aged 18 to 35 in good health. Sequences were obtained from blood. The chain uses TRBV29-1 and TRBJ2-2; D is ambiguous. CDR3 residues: CSVEDSQLNTGELFF. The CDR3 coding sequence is TGCAGCGTTGAGGATAGCCAACTGAACACCGGGGAGCTGTTTTTT.